One sample yielded the 14 T cell receptor beta chains listed below, sequenced in a study of cytomegalovirus exposure and HLA in healthy donors. The table came from immunoSEQ multiplex PCR; TCRdb's copy has only in-frame clones and leaves some out. The table lists some 250,000 clones, approximately 84% of them singletons. The sequenced material came from PBMCs. The receptors originated from a young woman in good health and CMV-seropositive.

This clone was detected only once. The chain uses TRBV11-3 and TRBJ2-5; possible D gene TRBD1, 5 bases. Germline loops: CDR1 SGHNT, CDR2 YENEEA. The CDR3 loop spans 14 amino acids. The V end was cut by 4 bases, the J end by 5 bases, with 14 bases between. The CDR3 sequence is CASSSRQSRETQYF. Written as DNA, the CDR3 is TGTGCCAGCAGCTCAAGACAGAGCCGGGAGACCCAGTACTTC.

This clone was seen many times. This chain uses TRBV30 with TRBJ1-2; D is perhaps TRBD1 (6 bases). CDR1 is GTSNPN and CDR2 is SVGIG in the germline V gene (reference sequence). The CDR3 spans 13 residues. Trimming took 3 bases from V and 3 from J, leaving 11 bases between them. The CDR3 coding sequence is TGTGCCTGGAGGACAGGCCAACACTATGGCTACACCTTC. Its translation: CAWRTGQHYGYTF.

The chain combines TRBV11-2 with TRBJ2-7, with TRBD2 identical over 10 bases. Germline-derived CDR1 and CDR2 are SGHAT and FQNNGV. The CDR3 runs to 16 residues. V shed 2 bases and J 3 bases; nucleotides not matched to a gene: 7. CDR3 DNA sequence: TGTGCCAGCAGCTTATGGAGCCGGACTAGCGGCTACGAGCAGTACTTC. Its protein product is CASSLWSRTSGYEQYF.

V and J are TRBV10-3 and TRBJ2-1; TRBD2 might be the D (6 bases). The CDR3 length is 15 residues. Trimming left V 5 bases short and J 4 bases short, with 15 bases between. The germline CDR1 and CDR2 sequences are ENHRY and SYGVKD. CDR3 in amino acids: CAISTGVGGYNEQFF. As DNA, the CDR3 is TGTGCCATCAGTACGGGGGTGGGGGGATACAATGAGCAGTTCTTC.

The chain links TRBV30 to TRBJ2-1; TRBD2 agrees at 7 bases. The CDR3 consists of 14 residues. Per germline, CDR1 GTSNPN and CDR2 SVGIG (reference sequence). J lost 9 bases, V lost 1 base, and 9 bases had no gene match. Here the CDR3 DNA reads TGTGCCTGGAGTGACAGCGGGAATCCGACTGAGCAGTTCTTC. This translates into CAWSDSGNPTEQFF.

This clone was observed a single time. The sample carries other DNA sequences with the same CDR3. V gene TRBV5-1 combines with J gene TRBJ1-2, with D tentatively TRBD1 (5 bases). This CDR3 region has 12 residues. The germline gives CDR1 SGHRS, CDR2 YFSETQ. Trimming left V 0 bases short and J 6 bases short, with 6 bases between. The CDR3 region is CASSLEGDGYTF. CDR3 in DNA: TGCGCCAGCAGCTTGGAAGGGGATGGCTACACCTTC.

As regards this clone: Other DNA sequences in this sample translate to the same CDR3. The genes are TRBV5-1 and TRBJ1-2; 7 bases fit TRBD1. The V gene's germline CDR1 is SGHRS and CDR2 YFSETQ. The CDR3 extends over 14 amino acids. V was clipped by 0 bases and J by 4 bases; unmatched bases: 3. In nucleotides, the CDR3 is TGCGCCAGCAGCTTGGAGGGGGCCACCTATGGCTACACCTTC. Translated, it gives CASSLEGATYGYTF.

The gene calls are TRBV5-1 and TRBJ2-3, with a weak D call TRBD1 (6 bases). The CDR3 contains 14 residues. V was pared by 4 bases and J by 6 bases, with 15 bases between. Per the germline V gene, CDR1 is SGHRS and CDR2 is YFSETQ. The CDR3: CASSPIAGDDTQYF. Written as DNA, the CDR3 is TGCGCCAGCAGCCCGATCGCAGGGGACGATACGCAGTATTTT.

The V gene is TRBV13, the J gene TRBJ2-1; 8 nucleotides line up with TRBD2. Germline CDR1 PRHDT, CDR2 FYEKMQ (reference sequence). V lost 8 bases and J lost 0; bases outside the gene matches: 9. This CDR3 has 16 residues. CDR3 sequence: CASDKRERGSYNEQFF. The CDR3 DNA follows: TGTGCCAGCGATAAGCGGGAGCGGGGCTCCTACAATGAGCAGTTCTTC. The full variable domain, rest sourced from reference TRBV13 and TRBJ2-1, is AAGVIQSPRHLIKEKRETATLKCYPIPRHDTVYWYQQGPGQDPQFLISFYEKMQSDKGSIPDRFSAQQFSDYHSELNMSSLELGDSALYFCASDKRERGSYNEQFFGPGTRLTVL.

This clone showed up just a few times. The rearrangement joins TRBV19 to TRBJ1-2; D is unresolved. CDR1 LNHDA and CDR2 SQIVND come from the germline V gene (reference sequence). CDR3 size: 15 residues. V lost 3 bases and J 8 bases, leaving 19 bases between the germline ends. CDR3 nucleotides: TGTGCCAGTAGTATCGCCCCTGAGGGTTCATGGGGCTACACCTTC. Its translation is CASSIAPEGSWGYTF.

This clone showed up just a few times. The CDR3, as DNA: TGTGCCAGCAGCTTGGGGCTAGCGGGACAGGAGCAGTACTTC. Translating gives CASSLGLAGQEQYF. The J gene is TRBJ2-7, the V gene TRBV28, with 9 bases matching TRBD2. Germline-derived CDR1 and CDR2 are MDHEN and SYDVKM. CDR3 length equals 14 residues. With V trimmed by 6 bases and J by 7 bases, 10 bases remained unmatched.

The chain employs TRBV19 and TRBJ2-3, with TRBD1 matching over 8 bases. Germline V gene lookup returns CDR1 LNHDA and CDR2 SQIVND (reference sequence). The CDR3 extends over 15 amino acids. With 7 bases clipped from V and 2 bases from J, the junction kept 8 bases outside the gene matches. CDR3 DNA sequence: TGTGCCAGTACCAATGACAGGGGCCTCACAGATACGCAGTATTTT. The encoded protein is CASTNDRGLTDTQYF. Based on the CDR3 plus reference TRBV19 and TRBJ2-3, the full variable domain is DGGITQSPKYLFRKEGQNVTLSCEQNLNHDAMYWYRQDPGQGLRLIYYSQIVNDFQKGDIAEGYSVSREKKESFPLTVTSAQKNPTAFYLCASTNDRGLTDTQYFGPGTRLTVL.

The chain joins TRBV29-1 to TRBJ1-1; 7 nucleotides align to TRBD1. J was trimmed by 1 base and V by 7 bases; bases with no gene match: 6. Per germline, CDR1 SQVTM and CDR2 ANQGSEA. The CDR3 is made up of 13 amino acids. CDR3 sequence reads: CSEKTGTNTEAFF. Here the CDR3 DNA reads TGCAGCGAGAAGACAGGGACGAACACTGAAGCTTTCTTT.

This clone turned up a few times. The chain joins TRBV4-1 to TRBJ2-1; 10 bases are a match to TRBD1. The germline V gene has CDR1 MGHRA and CDR2 YSYEKL. V gave up 6 bases and J gave up 6 bases; unmatched junction bases: 8. This CDR3 is 15 amino acids long. CDR3 region: CASRSRTGGTNEQFF. CDR3 coding DNA: TGCGCCAGCAGATCTCGGACAGGGGGTACCAATGAGCAGTTCTTC.